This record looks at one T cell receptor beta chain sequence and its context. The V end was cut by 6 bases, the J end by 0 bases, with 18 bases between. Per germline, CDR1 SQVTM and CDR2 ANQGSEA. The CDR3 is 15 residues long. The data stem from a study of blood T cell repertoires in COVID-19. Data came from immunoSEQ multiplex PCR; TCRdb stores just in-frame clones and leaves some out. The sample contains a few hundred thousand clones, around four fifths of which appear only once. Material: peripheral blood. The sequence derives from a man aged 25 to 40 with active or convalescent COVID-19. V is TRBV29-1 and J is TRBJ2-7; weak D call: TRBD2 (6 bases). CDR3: CSVQGTGTSSYEQYF. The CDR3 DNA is TGCAGCGTCCAAGGGACTGGTACGAGCTCCTACGAGCAGTACTTC.